This record concerns one T cell receptor (beta chain) sequence. What it binds is unknown. Stated treatment: roughly 10-day PBMC culture with coronavirus spike peptide pools or control peptides (ViraFEST assay). Following expansion of antigen-specific T cells with peptide pools, ViraFEST then sequenced TCRs. This CDR3 has 13 residues. The V gene lost 5 bases and the J gene lost 5 bases, with 12 bases spanning the gap. Germline CDR1 and CDR2: SGHTA and FQGNSA. The record originates from a study of vaccination and CD4 T cells after COVID-19. CD4+ T cells that had been cultured provided DNA sequenced with the Oncomine TCR Beta short-read assay. TCRdb ran MiXCR on the PCR reads and lists one entry per CDR3 protein. In the table there are 10,000 to 13,000 distinct CDR3 sequences, around a third of which are singletons.

This TCR was sampled from a human donor who had recovered from COVID-19. V is TRBV7-2 and J is TRBJ2-5; D is unclear. The sequenced material came from CD4+ T cells from blood, cultured in vitro. In DNA, the CDR3 is TGTGCCAGCAGCGAGTCCCATCGGGAGACCCAGTACTTC. It encodes CASSESHRETQYF.